This TCR beta chain derives from a study of blood T cell repertoires in COVID-19. Whole-study context: From the United States, Italy and Spain came samples of acute and convalescent COVID-19. T cells, B-cell-depleted T cells, or PBMCs supplied cDNA or gDNA.

Per the original methods: Amplifying reference gene primers gave estimates of nucleated cell counts. Here immunoSEQ multiplex PCR was the method, and the copy in TCRdb shows in-frame clones only, minus some. Clone size and V and J calls were adopted from that table, with D and trimming inferred from the DNA. This sample has roughly 190,000 clones, with about four fifths found just once. Only a few counts were recorded for this clone. The sequence was obtained from a man between 60 and 70 years old with acute or convalescent COVID-19. Material for sequencing was peripheral blood.

CDR3 DNA sequence: TGTGCCAGCAGCCAAGCTGACAGAGTAGCCAAAAACATTCAGTACTTC. This codes for CASSQADRVAKNIQYF. The J gene is TRBJ2-4, the V gene TRBV3-1 (or the pseudogene TRBV3-2), with a weak D call TRBD1 (5 bases). The CDR3 is 16 residues long. The germline gives CDR1 LGHDT, CDR2 YNNKEL (reference sequence). V lost 1 base, J lost 0 bases, and 10 bases lay in between.